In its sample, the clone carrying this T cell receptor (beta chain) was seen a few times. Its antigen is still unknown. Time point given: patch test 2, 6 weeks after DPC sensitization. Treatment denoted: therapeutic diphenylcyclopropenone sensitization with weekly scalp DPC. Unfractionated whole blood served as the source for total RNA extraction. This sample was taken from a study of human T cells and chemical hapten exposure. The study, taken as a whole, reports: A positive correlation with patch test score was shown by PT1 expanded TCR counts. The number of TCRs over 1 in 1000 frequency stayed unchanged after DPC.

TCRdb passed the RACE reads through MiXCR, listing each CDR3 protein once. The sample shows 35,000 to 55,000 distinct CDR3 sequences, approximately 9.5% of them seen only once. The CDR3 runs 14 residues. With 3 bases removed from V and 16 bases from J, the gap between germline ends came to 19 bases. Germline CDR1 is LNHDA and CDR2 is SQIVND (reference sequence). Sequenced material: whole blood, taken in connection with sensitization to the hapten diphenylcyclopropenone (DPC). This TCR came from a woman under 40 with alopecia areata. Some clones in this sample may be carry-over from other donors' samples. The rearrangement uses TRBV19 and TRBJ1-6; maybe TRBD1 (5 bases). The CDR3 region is CASSMGPPGTSLHF. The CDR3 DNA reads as TGTGCCAGTAGTATGGGGCCCCCTGGGACCTCGCTCCACTTT.